This TCR beta chain was recorded in a study of T-cell memory formation after mild COVID-19. Looking at the study overall: In these data, TCR clusters were largely donor specific.

TCR alpha and TCR beta cDNA libraries with sample barcodes and UMIs came from 5'RACE using constant-segment primers. TCRdb analysed the 5' RACE reads with MiXCR anew, one entry per CDR3 protein. This sample has roughly 400,000 distinct CDR3 sequences, with 20% to 25% found just once. This CDR3 has 15 amino acids. The trim removed 5 bases at V and 7 bases at J, leaving 8 bases unmatched. In germline, CDR1 is SEHNR, CDR2 FQNEAQ (reference sequence). The TCR sequence derives from an adult woman who had mild COVID-19 (a few samples of this study predate the infection). Cell type and time point are not known. The sequenced material came from PBMCs or a T cell subset sorted from them (not recorded which). The genes are TRBV7-9 and TRBJ1-6; 7 nucleotides match TRBD1. The CDR3 nucleotides read TGTGCCAGCAGCCCGTCGGACAGGAGAAATTCACCCCTCCACTTT. Translated: CASSPSDRRNSPLHF.